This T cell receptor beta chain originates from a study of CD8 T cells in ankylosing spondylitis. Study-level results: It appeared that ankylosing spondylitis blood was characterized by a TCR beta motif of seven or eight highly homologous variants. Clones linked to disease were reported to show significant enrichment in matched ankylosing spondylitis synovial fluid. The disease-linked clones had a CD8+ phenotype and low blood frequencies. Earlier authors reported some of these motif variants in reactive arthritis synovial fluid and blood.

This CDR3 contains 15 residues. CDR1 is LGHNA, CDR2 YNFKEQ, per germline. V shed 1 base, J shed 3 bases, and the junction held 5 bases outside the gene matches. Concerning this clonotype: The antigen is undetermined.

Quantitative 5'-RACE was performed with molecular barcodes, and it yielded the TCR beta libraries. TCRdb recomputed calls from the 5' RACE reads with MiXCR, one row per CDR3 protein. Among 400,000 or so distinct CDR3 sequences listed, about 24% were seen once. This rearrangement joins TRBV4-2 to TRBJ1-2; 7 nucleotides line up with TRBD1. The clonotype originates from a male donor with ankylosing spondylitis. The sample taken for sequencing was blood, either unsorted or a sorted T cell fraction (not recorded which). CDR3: CASSQGGQGDYGYTF. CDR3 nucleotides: TGTGCCAGCAGCCAAGGGGGTCAGGGGGACTATGGCTACACCTTC.